These T cell receptor beta chains were read from a single sample in a study of OX40 agonist ivuxolimab in advanced cancers. Using immunoSEQ multiplex PCR, the repertoire was profiled, and TCRdb retains in-frame clones only, with some absent. The sample lists 30,000 or so clones, 80% to 90% occurring once. The sample here was CD4+ or CD8+ T cells sorted from blood, taken in a trial of the OX40 agonist ivuxolimab. The receptors shown here come from an adult with an advanced solid tumor such as melanoma, head and neck, liver or kidney cancer. Both conserved end residues are part of each CDR3. The order of the fields is D gene, V gene, CDR3 protein. The D gene is left open where the match is weak.

D: .; V: TRBV5-1; CDR3: CASSIHPGPREEQYF
D: .; V: TRBV7-2; CDR3: CASSLRDEQYF
D: .; V: TRBV27; CDR3: CASSSRTALQETQYF
D: .; V: TRBV5-4; CDR3: CASSGHSGIYEQYF
D: .; V: TRBV27; CDR3: CASSLFGSSYEQYF
D: TRBD1; V: TRBV7-2; CDR3: CASSLNFGTVQETQYF
D: .; V: TRBV2; CDR3: CASSEAGDEAFF
D: .; V: TRBV21-1; CDR3: CASSNATPVDQPQHF
D: TRBD2; V: TRBV11-2; CDR3: CASSRQREGPLIADTQYF
D: .; V: TRBV27; CDR3: CASSFSRTENTEAFF
D: .; V: TRBV5-4; CDR3: CASSFGGGEQYF
D: TRBD2; V: TRBV7-7; CDR3: CASSSGTSSYNEQFF
D: .; V: TRBV20-1; CDR3: CSASPGLKQFF
D: .; V: TRBV6-5; CDR3: CASSPGRGYTF
D: TRBD2; V: TRBV9; CDR3: CASSEGLAGGGETQYF
D: .; V: TRBV6-1; CDR3: CASTPLHGGTGELFF
D: .; V: TRBV5-1; CDR3: CASRSGQTNYGYTF
D: .; V: TRBV27; CDR3: CASSPSLGELVSGANVLTF
D: TRBD1; V: TRBV7-8; CDR3: CASSLVGDREFWDEKLFF
D: TRBD1; V: TRBV19; CDR3: CASSPGQGLYTGELFF
D: .; V: TRBV2; CDR3: CASGDNEQFF
D: .; V: TRBV6-4; CDR3: CASSQGSNQPQHF
D: .; V: TRBV6-5; CDR3: CASSHREGAQHF
D: TRBD1; V: TRBV6-1; CDR3: CASSEGQGAYEQYF
D: .; V: TRBV30; CDR3: CAWRGKLLVSYEQYF
D: TRBD2; V: TRBV9; CDR3: CASSPGLAGGYYNEQFF
D: TRBD2; V: TRBV11-2; CDR3: CASSSPGLTYYEQYF
D: .; V: TRBV27; CDR3: CASSLSAGQDPWEQYF
D: .; V: TRBV7-9; CDR3: CASTTTAPGYEQYF
D: .; V: TRBV28; CDR3: CASRPLEGTTEETQYF
D: .; V: TRBV19; CDR3: CASSIGLAPDNEQFF